The 3 T cell receptor beta chains reported below all come from one sample, sequenced in a study of T cells in Graves' hyperthyroidism and ophthalmopathy. Amplification yielded TCR beta CDR3 regions, with RNA transcripts as the source. In the first-round RT-PCR of the TCR CDR3, the HTBI primer set was used. Each CDR3 protein gets one entry after TCRdb re-called the multiplex PCR reads with MiXCR. The sample holds around 600,000 distinct CDR3 sequences; roughly 14% are singletons and the top ten take 9.5% to 15%. Sequencing input: blood. The receptors stem from a woman between 50 and 59 years old with Graves' ophthalmopathy.

This chain uses TRBV4-3 with TRBJ2-4, with 10 bases aligning to TRBD2. The junction had 13 bases not matched to a gene; V was cut back by 0 bases and J by 8 bases. Per the germline V gene, CDR1 is LGHNA and CDR2 is YSLEER. The CDR3 has 18 residues. CDR3 coding DNA: TGCGCCAGCAGCCAAGAAGGGTTGTCTAGCGGGAGAGAGGACATTCAGTACTTC. Its protein product is CASSQEGLSSGREDIQYF.

This clonotype was recorded many times. J is TRBJ2-5 and V is TRBV10-3; the match to TRBD1 covers 11 bases. This CDR3 is 13 amino acids long. Germline CDR1 reads ENHRY; CDR2 reads SYGVKD. Trimming at V came to 11 bases and at J to 5 bases, leaving 7 bases not matched to a gene. The CDR3 region is CAVAGQGAETQYF. The CDR3 region has the DNA TGTGCCGTTGCCGGACAGGGGGCTGAGACCCAGTACTTC.

There are many counts of this clonotype. The gene calls are TRBV6-1 and TRBJ2-2; D possibly uses TRBD1 or TRBD2 (5 bases each). Trimming stripped 6 bases from V and 2 bases from J, with 16 bases between. CDR3 size: 16 residues. The germline CDR1 and CDR2 sequences are MNHNS and SASEGT. CDR3 in amino acids: CASRRVGRENTGELFF. As DNA, the CDR3 is TGTGCCAGCAGGCGTGTGGGACGGGAAAACACCGGGGAGCTGTTTTTT.